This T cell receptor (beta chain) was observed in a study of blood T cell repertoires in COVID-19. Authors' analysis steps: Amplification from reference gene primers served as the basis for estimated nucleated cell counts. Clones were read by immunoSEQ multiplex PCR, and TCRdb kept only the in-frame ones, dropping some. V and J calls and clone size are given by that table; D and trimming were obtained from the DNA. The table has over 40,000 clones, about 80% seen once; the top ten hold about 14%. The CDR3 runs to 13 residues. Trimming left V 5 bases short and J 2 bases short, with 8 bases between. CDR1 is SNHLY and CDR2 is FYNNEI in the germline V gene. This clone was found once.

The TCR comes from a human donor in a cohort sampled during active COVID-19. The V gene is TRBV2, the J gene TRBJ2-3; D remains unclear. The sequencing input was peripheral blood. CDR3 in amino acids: CASSLAATDTQYF. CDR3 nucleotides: TGTGCCAGCAGTTTAGCCGCCACAGATACGCAGTATTTT.